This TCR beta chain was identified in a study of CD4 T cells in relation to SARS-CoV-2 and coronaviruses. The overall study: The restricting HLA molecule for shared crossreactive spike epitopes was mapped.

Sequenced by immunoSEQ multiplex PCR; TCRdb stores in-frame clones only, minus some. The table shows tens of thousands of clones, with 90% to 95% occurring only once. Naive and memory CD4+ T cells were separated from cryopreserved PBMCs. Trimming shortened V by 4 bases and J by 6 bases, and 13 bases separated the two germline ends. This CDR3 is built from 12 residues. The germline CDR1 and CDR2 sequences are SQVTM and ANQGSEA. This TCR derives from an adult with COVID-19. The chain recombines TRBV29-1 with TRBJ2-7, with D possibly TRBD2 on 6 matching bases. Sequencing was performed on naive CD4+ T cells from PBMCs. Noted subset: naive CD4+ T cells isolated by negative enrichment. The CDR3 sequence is CSVGGTAFEQYF. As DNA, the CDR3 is TGCAGCGTTGGGGGGACTGCCTTCGAGCAGTACTTC.